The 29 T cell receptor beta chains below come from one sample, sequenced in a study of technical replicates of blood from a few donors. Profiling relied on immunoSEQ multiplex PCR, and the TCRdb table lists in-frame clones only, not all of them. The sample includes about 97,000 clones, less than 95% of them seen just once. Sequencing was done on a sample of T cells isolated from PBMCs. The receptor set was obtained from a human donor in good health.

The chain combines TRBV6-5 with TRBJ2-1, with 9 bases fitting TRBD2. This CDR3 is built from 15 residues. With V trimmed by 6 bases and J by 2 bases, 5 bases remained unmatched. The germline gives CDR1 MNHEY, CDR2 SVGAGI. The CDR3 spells CASRPSGTTYNEQFF. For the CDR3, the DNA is TGTGCCAGCAGGCCTAGCGGGACTACCTACAATGAGCAGTTCTTC.

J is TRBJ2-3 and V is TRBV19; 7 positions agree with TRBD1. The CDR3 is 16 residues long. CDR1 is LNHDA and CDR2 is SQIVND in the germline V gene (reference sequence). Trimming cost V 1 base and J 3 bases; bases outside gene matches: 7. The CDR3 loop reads CASSIVGGQLTDTQYF. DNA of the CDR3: TGTGCCAGTAGTATAGTTGGGGGACAGCTAACAGATACGCAGTATTTT. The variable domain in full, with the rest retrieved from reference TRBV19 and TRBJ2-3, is DGGITQSPKYLFRKEGQNVTLSCEQNLNHDAMYWYRQDPGQGLRLIYYSQIVNDFQKGDIAEGYSVSREKKESFPLTVTSAQKNPTAFYLCASSIVGGQLTDTQYFGPGTRLTVL.

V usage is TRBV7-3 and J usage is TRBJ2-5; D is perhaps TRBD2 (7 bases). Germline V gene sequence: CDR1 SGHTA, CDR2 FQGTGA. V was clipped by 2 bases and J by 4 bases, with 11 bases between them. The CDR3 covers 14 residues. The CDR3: CASSLYGGRETQYF. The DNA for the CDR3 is TGTGCCAGCAGCTTATACGGGGGGCGAGAGACCCAGTACTTC. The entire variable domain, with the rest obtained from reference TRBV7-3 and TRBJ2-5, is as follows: GAGVSQTPSNKVTEKGKYVELRCDPISGHTALYWYRQSLGQGPEFLIYFQGTGAADDSGLPNDRFFAVRPEGSVSTLKIQRTERGDSAVYLCASSLYGGRETQYFGPGTRLLVL.

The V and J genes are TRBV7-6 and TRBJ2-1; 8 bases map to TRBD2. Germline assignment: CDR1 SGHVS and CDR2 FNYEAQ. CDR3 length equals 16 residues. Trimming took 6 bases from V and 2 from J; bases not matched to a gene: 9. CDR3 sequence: CASRPNPGLAYNEQFF. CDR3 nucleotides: TGTGCCAGCAGACCAAATCCGGGACTAGCCTACAATGAGCAGTTCTTC.

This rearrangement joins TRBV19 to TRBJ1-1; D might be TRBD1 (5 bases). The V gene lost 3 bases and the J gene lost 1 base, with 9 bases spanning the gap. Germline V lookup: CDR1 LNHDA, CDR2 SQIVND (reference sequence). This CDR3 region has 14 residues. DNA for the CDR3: TGTGCCAGTAGTATGGGGACTGAGAACACTGAAGCTTTCTTT. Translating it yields CASSMGTENTEAFF.

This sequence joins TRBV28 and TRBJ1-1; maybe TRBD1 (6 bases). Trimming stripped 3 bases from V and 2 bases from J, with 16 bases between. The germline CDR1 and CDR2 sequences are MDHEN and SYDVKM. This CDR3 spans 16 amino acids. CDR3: CASSFGGGVGNTEAFF. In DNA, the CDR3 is TGTGCCAGCAGTTTTGGCGGGGGCGTCGGAAACACTGAAGCTTTCTTT.

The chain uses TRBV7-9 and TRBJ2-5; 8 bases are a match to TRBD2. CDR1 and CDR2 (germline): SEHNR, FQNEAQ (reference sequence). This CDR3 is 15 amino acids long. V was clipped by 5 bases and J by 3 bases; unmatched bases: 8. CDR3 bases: TGTGCCAGCAGCCGTGGGACTAGAACAAAAGAGACCCAGTACTTC. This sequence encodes CASSRGTRTKETQYF.

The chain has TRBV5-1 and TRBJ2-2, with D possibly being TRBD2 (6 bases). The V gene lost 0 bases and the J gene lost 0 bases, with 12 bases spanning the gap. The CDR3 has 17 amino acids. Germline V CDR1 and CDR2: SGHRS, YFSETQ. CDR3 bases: TGCGCCAGCAGCTTGGTCCTAGCGTTAACGAACACCGGGGAGCTGTTTTTT. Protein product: CASSLVLALTNTGELFF.

The CDR3 sequence: CASNSRASYEQYF. Here the CDR3 DNA reads TGTGCCAGTAACTCCAGGGCCTCCTACGAGCAGTACTTC. The chain combines TRBV19 with TRBJ2-7; a weak D match, TRBD1 (5 bases). The CDR3 runs 13 residues. V lost 7 bases, J lost 0 bases, and 10 bases lay in between. The germline gives CDR1 LNHDA, CDR2 SQIVND (reference sequence).

The CDR3 region has the DNA TGTGCCAGCAGCCAGGGGGGAACGTGGGAGCAGTACTTC. Translating it yields CASSQGGTWEQYF. The V call is TRBV4-2, the J call TRBJ2-7; possible D gene TRBD2, 6 bases. This CDR3 contains 13 residues. V lost 3 bases and J lost 7, with 13 bases in between. CDR1 and CDR2 from the germline V gene are LGHNA and YNFKEQ.

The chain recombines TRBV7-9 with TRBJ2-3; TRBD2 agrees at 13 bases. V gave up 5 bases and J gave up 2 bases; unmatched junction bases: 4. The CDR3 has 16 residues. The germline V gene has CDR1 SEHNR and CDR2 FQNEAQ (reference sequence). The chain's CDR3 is CASSGGTSGTTDTQYF. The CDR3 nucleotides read TGTGCCAGCAGCGGGGGGACTAGCGGGACCACAGATACGCAGTATTTT.

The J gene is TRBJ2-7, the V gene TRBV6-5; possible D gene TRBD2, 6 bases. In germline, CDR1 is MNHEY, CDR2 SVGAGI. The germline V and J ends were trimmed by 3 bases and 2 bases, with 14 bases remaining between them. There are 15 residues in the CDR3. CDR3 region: CASSYEAGLTYEQYF. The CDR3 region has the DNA TGTGCCAGCAGTTATGAGGCGGGGCTAACCTACGAGCAGTACTTC.

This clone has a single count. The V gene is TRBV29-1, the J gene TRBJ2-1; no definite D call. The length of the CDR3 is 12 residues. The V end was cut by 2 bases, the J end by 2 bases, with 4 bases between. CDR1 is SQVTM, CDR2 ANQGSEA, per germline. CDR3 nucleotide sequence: TGCAGCGTTGAAACAGCCTACAATGAGCAGTTCTTC. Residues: CSVETAYNEQFF.

CDR3 amino acids: CASRQGGNIQYF. The CDR3 nucleotides read TGTGCCAGCAGACAGGGGGGGAACATTCAGTACTTC. The chain links TRBV6-1 to TRBJ2-4; a possible D gene is TRBD1 (8 bases). Trimming stripped 6 bases from V and 7 bases from J, with 10 bases between. This CDR3 comprises 12 residues. CDR1 is MNHNS and CDR2 is SASEGT in the germline V gene.

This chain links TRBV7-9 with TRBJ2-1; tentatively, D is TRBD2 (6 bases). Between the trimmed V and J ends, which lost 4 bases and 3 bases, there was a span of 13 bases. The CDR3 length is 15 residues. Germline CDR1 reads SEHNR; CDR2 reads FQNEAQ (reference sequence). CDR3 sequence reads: CASSSRDFYYNEQFF. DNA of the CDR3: TGTGCCAGCAGCTCTAGGGACTTTTACTACAATGAGCAGTTCTTC.

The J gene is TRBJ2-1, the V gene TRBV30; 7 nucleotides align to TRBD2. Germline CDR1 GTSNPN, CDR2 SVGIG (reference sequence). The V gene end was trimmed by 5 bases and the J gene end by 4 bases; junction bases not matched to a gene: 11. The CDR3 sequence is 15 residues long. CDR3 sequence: CAWVLGGTVYNEQFF. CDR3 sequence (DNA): TGTGCCTGGGTGCTCGGGGGGACGGTGTACAATGAGCAGTTCTTC.

The CDR3: CASSLGRGPTYNEQFF. In DNA form, the CDR3 reads TGCGCCAGCAGCTTGGGGAGGGGGCCCACCTACAATGAGCAGTTCTTC. The genes are TRBV5-1 and TRBJ2-1; D might be TRBD1 (7 bases). The CDR3 runs 16 residues. Germline V lookup: CDR1 SGHRS, CDR2 YFSETQ. V lost 0 bases to trimming and J lost 2 bases, with 12 bases between them.

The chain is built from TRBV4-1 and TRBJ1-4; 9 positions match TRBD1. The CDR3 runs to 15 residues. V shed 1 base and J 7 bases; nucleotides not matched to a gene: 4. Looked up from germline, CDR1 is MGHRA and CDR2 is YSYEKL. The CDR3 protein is CASSQGTGVIEKLFF. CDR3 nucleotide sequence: TGCGCCAGCAGCCAAGGGACAGGGGTCATTGAAAAACTGTTTTTT.

CDR3 nucleotides: TGTGCCAGCAGTTTTATGGGGGCCTATACCTCCTACGAGCAGTACTTC. Translated, it gives CASSFMGAYTSYEQYF. The chain combines TRBV28 with TRBJ2-7; a weak D match, TRBD1 (6 bases). The CDR3 sequence is 16 residues long. Germline V gene sequence: CDR1 MDHEN, CDR2 SYDVKM. V shed 3 bases and J shed 0 bases, with 15 bases lying between them. Filled out from reference TRBV28 and TRBJ2-7, the complete variable domain reads DVKVTQSSRYLVKRTGEKVFLECVQDMDHENMFWYRQDPGLGLRLIYFSYDVKMKEKGDIPEGYSVSREKKERFSLILESASTNQTSMYLCASSFMGAYTSYEQYFGPGTRLTVT.

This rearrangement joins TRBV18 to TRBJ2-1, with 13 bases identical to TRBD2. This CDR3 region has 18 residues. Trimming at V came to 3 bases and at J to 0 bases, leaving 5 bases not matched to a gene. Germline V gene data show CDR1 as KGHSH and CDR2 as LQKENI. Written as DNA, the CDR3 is TGTGCCAGCTCACCCTGGACTAGCGGGGGAAGCTCCTACAATGAGCAGTTCTTC. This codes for CASSPWTSGGSSYNEQFF.

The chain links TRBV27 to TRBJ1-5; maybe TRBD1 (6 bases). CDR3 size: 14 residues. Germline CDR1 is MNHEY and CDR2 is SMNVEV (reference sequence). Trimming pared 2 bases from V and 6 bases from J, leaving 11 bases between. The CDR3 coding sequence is TGTGCCAGCAGTTTACAGGGGTTAAGTCAGCCCCAGCATTTT. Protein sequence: CASSLQGLSQPQHF.

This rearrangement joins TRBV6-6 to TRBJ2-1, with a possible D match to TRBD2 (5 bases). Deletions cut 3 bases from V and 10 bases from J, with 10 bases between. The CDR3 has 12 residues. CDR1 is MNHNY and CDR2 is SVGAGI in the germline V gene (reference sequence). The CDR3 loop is CASSYVGKEQFF. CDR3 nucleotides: TGTGCCAGCAGTTATGTCGGGAAGGAGCAGTTCTTC.

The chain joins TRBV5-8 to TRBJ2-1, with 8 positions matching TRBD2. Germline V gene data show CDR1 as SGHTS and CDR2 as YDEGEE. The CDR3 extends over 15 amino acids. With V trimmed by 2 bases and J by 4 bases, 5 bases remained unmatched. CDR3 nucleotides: TGTGCCAGCAGCTTAGCGGGAGTAGGGTACAATGAGCAGTTCTTC. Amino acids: CASSLAGVGYNEQFF.

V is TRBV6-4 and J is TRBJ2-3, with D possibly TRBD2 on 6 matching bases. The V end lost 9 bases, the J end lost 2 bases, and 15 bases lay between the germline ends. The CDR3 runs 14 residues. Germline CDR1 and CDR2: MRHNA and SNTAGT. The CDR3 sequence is CARPPGLSTDTQYF. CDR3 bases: TGTGCCAGACCACCTGGACTATCCACAGATACGCAGTATTTT.

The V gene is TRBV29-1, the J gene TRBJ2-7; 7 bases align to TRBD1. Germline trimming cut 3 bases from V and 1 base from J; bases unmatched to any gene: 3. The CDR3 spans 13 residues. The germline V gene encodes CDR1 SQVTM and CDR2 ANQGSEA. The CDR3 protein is CSVEGDRSYEQYF. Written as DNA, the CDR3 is TGCAGCGTTGAGGGGGACAGATCCTACGAGCAGTACTTC.

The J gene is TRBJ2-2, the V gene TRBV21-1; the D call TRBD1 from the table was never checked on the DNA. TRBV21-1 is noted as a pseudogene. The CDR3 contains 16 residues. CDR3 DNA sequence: TGTGCCAGCAGCAACAGGGGGCCGCTCCAGACCGGGGAGCTGTTTTTT. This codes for CASSNRGPLQTGELFF.

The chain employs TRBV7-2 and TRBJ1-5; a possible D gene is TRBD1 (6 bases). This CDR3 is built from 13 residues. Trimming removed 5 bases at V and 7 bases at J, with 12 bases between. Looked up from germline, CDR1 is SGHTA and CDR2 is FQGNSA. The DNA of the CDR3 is TGTGCCAGCAGCCCCACAGGGTTCCAGCCCCAGCATTTT. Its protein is CASSPTGFQPQHF.

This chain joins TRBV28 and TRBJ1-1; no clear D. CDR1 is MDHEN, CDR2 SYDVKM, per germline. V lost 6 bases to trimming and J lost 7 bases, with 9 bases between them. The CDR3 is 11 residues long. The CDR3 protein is CASRRGNEAFF. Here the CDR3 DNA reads TGTGCCAGCAGGCGGGGAAATGAAGCTTTCTTT.

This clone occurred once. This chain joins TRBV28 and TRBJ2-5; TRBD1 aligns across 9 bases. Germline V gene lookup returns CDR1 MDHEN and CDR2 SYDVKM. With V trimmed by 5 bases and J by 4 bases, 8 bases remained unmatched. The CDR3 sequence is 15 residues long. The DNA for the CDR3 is TGTGCCAGCAGTCTACCGGGACAGGGACGAGAGACCCAGTACTTC. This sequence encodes CASSLPGQGRETQYF. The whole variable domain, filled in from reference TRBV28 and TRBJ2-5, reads DVKVTQSSRYLVKRTGEKVFLECVQDMDHENMFWYRQDPGLGLRLIYFSYDVKMKEKGDIPEGYSVSREKKERFSLILESASTNQTSMYLCASSLPGQGRETQYFGPGTRLLVL.